This entry is about one T cell receptor (beta chain). This entry comes from a study of T cell changes during pregnancy in multiple sclerosis. Sequencing used immunoSEQ multiplex PCR; TCRdb keeps in-frame clones, though not all of them. The sample lists about 100,000 clones, more than 90% occurring once. V lost 4 bases, J lost 2 bases, and 6 bases stayed unmatched. The germline V gene has CDR1 SGHRS and CDR2 YFSETQ. The CDR3 sequence is 17 residues long. This rearrangement joins TRBV5-1 to TRBJ2-1, with TRBD2 matching over 13 bases. The starting material was peripheral blood, obtained in the second trimester of pregnancy. The clonotype comes from a female donor with multiple sclerosis, enrolled in a pregnancy study. This CDR3 reads CASSLGGLAGPYNEQFF. CDR3 DNA sequence: TGCGCCAGCAGCCTAGGGGGACTAGCGGGACCCTACAATGAGCAGTTCTTC.